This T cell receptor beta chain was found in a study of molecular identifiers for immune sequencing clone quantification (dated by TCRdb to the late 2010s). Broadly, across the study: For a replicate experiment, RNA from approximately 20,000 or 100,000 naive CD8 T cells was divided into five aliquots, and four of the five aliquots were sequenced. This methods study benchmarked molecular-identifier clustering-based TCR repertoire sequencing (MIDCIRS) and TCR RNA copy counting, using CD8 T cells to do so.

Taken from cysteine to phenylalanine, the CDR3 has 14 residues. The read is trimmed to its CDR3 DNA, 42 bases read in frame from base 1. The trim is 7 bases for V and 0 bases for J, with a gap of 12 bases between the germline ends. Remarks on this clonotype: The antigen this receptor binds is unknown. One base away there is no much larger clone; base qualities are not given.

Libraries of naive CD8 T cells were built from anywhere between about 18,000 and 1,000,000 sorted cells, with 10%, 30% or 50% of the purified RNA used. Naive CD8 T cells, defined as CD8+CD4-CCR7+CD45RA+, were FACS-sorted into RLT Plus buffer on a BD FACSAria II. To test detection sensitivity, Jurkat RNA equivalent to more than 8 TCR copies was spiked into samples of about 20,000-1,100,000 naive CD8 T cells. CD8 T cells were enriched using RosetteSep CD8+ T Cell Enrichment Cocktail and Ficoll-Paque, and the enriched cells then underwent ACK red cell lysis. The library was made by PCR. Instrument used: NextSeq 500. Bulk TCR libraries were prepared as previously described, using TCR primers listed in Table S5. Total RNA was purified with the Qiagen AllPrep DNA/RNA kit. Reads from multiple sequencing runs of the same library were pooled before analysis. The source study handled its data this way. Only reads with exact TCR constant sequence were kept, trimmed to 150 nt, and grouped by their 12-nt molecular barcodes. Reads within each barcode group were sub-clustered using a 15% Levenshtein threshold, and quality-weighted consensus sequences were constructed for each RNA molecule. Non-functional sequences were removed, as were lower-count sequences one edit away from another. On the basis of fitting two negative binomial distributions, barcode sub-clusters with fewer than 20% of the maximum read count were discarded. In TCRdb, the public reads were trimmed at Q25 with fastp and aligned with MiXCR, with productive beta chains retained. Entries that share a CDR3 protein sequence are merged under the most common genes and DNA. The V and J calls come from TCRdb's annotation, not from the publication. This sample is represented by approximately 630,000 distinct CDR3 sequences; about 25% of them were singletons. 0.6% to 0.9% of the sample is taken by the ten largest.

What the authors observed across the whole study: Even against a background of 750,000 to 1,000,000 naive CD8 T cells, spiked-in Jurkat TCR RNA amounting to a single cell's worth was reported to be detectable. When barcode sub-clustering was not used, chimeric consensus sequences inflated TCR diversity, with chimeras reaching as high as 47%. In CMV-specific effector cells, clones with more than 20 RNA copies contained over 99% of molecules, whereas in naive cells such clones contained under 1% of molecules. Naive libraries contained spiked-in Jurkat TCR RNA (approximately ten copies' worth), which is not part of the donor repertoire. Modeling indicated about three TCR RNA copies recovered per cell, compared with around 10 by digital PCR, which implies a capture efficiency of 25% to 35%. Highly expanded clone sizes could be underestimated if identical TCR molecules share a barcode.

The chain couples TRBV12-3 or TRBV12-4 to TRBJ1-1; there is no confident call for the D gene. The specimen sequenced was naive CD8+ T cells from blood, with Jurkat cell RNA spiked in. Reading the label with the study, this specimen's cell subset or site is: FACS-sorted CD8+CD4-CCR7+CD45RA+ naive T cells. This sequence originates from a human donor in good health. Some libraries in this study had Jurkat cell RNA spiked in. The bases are TGTGCCAGCACCTCCGGTGGAATGAACACTGAAGCTTTCTTT. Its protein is CASTSGGMNTEAFF.